This section outlines one TCR beta chain sequence together with its context. Its antigen remains unknown. These data are taken from a study of response to subunit inactivated influenza vaccine. Whole-study findings and limits: A suggestion made by the authors is that each seasonal influenza vaccination recruits few new T cells.

TCRdb itself ran the RT-PCR reads through MiXCR, one entry per CDR3 protein. Of 650,000 to 800,000 distinct CDR3 sequences in the sample, about 18% were seen once. The sequence was obtained from a man between 50 and 59 years old who received an inactivated influenza vaccine. The material was PBMCs from blood, obtained 5 days after vaccination.

The CDR3 DNA sequence: TGCGCCAGCAGCCAGGACGCTAACTATGGCTACACCTTC. Translated: CASSQDANYGYTF. The chain carries TRBV4-3 and TRBJ1-2; D is unresolved. The V end was cut by 3 bases, the J end by 0 bases, with 5 bases between. The CDR3 runs to 13 residues. The germline V gene has CDR1 LGHNA and CDR2 YSLEER.